The 14 T cell receptor beta chains listed next were all sequenced from one sample in a study of cytomegalovirus exposure and HLA in healthy donors. The PCR contained 60 Vbeta and 13 Jbeta primers. TCRdb's table, derived via immunoSEQ multiplex PCR, lists solely in-frame clones and lacks some. Among about 98,000 clones, around 74% were seen once, and the ten largest hold less than 2%. The sequenced sample was PBMCs. All receptors derive from a male donor in good health and CMV-seronegative.

The chain is built from TRBV2 and TRBJ1-2; 10 positions agree with TRBD1. This CDR3 has 13 amino acids. With V trimmed by 7 bases and J by 8 bases, 7 bases remained unmatched. Germline V gene lookup returns CDR1 SNHLY and CDR2 FYNNEI. CDR3 nucleotide sequence: TGTGCCAGCACCGGGACAGGGGTGGGGGGCTACACCTTC. This codes for CASTGTGVGGYTF.

The chain joins TRBV2 to TRBJ2-3, with 11 bases that match TRBD2. This CDR3 comprises 16 residues. V shed 6 bases, J shed 0 bases, and the junction held 5 bases outside the gene matches. From germline, CDR1 is SNHLY and CDR2 FYNNEI. The CDR3 sequence is CASRDRLAGSTDTQYF. The DNA of the CDR3 is TGTGCCAGCAGGGACCGACTAGCGGGAAGCACAGATACGCAGTATTTT.

The chain links TRBV5-1 to TRBJ2-5; D is undetermined. Looked up from germline, CDR1 is SGHRS and CDR2 is YFSETQ. The CDR3 length is 14 residues. Between the trimmed V and J ends, which lost 2 bases and 1 base, there was a span of 9 bases. The CDR3 here is CASSFVNSQETQYF. The CDR3 bases are TGCGCCAGCAGCTTTGTAAACAGCCAAGAGACCCAGTACTTC. Based on the CDR3 plus reference TRBV5-1 and TRBJ2-5, the full variable domain is KAGVTQTPRYLIKTRGQQVTLSCSPISGHRSVSWYQQTPGQGLQFLFEYFSETQRNKGNFPGRFSGRQFSNSRSEMNVSTLELGDSALYLCASSFVNSQETQYFGPGTRLLVL.

The rearrangement links TRBV7-2 to TRBJ1-3; the D is unclear. Germline V gene lookup returns CDR1 SGHTA and CDR2 FQGNSA. The CDR3 length is 18 residues. V shed 4 bases and J shed 0 bases, with 19 bases lying between them. This chain's CDR3 is CASSSLLVFGDSGNTIYF. In DNA form, the CDR3 reads TGTGCCAGCAGCTCTCTCCTTGTTTTCGGAGACTCTGGAAACACCATATATTTT.

The chain carries TRBV29-1 and TRBJ2-7; TRBD1 agrees at 10 bases. With 5 bases clipped from V and 1 base from J, the junction kept 5 bases outside the gene matches. The CDR3 contains 14 residues. Germline V lookup: CDR1 SQVTM, CDR2 ANQGSEA. CDR3 in amino acids: CSVNWDRGSYEQYF. The CDR3 coding sequence is TGCAGCGTTAATTGGGACAGGGGTTCCTACGAGCAGTACTTC.

J is TRBJ2-5 and V is TRBV7-8, with 8 bases identical to TRBD2. This CDR3 spans 15 amino acids. V was pared by 5 bases and J by 2 bases, with 7 bases of the junction left unmatched. Germline CDR1 and CDR2: SGHVS and FQNEAQ. CDR3 in amino acids: CASSPSGLLQETQYF. The CDR3 bases are TGTGCCAGCAGCCCTAGCGGGCTGCTTCAAGAGACCCAGTACTTC.

The rearrangement joins TRBV27 to TRBJ2-7; D is uncertain. The V end was cut by 3 bases, the J end by 3 bases, with 6 bases between. The germline V gene has CDR1 MNHEY and CDR2 SMNVEV (reference sequence). The CDR3 is 12 amino acids. The CDR3 loop reads CASSFNSYEQYF. The CDR3 DNA reads as TGTGCCAGCAGTTTTAATAGCTACGAGCAGTACTTC.

This sequence joins TRBV5-6 and TRBJ1-5; 7 bases align to TRBD1. The CDR3 length is 17 residues. Germline values: CDR1 SGHDT, CDR2 YYEEEE. The V and J ends lost 4 bases and 0 bases, in that order; junction bases with no gene match: 10. CDR3 loop: CASSLRGALGSNQPQHF. DNA for the CDR3: TGTGCCAGCAGCCTCAGGGGGGCCCTAGGTAGCAATCAGCCCCAGCATTTT. Supplemented by reference TRBV5-6 and TRBJ1-5, the full variable domain reads DAGVTQSPTHLIKTRGQQVTLRCSPKSGHDTVSWYQQALGQGPQFIFQYYEEEERQRGNFPDRFSGHQFPNYSSELNVNALLLGDSALYLCASSLRGALGSNQPQHFGDGTRLSIL.

This rearrangement joins TRBV28 to TRBJ2-5; D may be TRBD1 (6 bases). The CDR3 loop spans 14 amino acids. V was shortened by 6 bases and J by 5 bases, with 16 bases between the two germline ends. The germline gives CDR1 MDHEN, CDR2 SYDVKM. CDR3 DNA sequence: TGTGCCAGCAGCTACTCAGGGGATAGGGAGACCCAGTACTTC. Its protein is CASSYSGDRETQYF. Filled out from reference TRBV28 and TRBJ2-5, the complete variable domain reads DVKVTQSSRYLVKRTGEKVFLECVQDMDHENMFWYRQDPGLGLRLIYFSYDVKMKEKGDIPEGYSVSREKKERFSLILESASTNQTSMYLCASSYSGDRETQYFGPGTRLLVL.

This chain uses TRBV4-2 with TRBJ2-1, with TRBD2 matching 10 bases. This CDR3 is 17 amino acids long. Germline V CDR1 and CDR2: LGHNA, YNFKEQ. Trimming removed 0 bases from V and 5 bases from J; junction bases left unmatched: 7. CDR3 in amino acids: CASSQDPGLALNNEQFF. The CDR3 DNA is TGTGCCAGCAGCCAAGATCCGGGACTAGCGCTTAACAATGAGCAGTTCTTC.

J is TRBJ1-4 and V is TRBV4-1, with 8 bases identical to TRBD1. V lost 0 bases and J lost 8; bases outside the gene matches: 5. CDR1 is MGHRA, CDR2 YSYEKL, per germline. The CDR3 sequence is 15 residues long. This CDR3 reads CASSQDDRGREKLFF. The DNA of the CDR3 is TGCGCCAGCAGCCAAGATGACAGGGGTCGGGAAAAACTGTTTTTT.

This chain links TRBV6-1 with TRBJ2-1, with 7 bases identical to TRBD2. The CDR3 sequence is 14 residues long. Per the germline V gene, CDR1 is MNHNS and CDR2 is SASEGT. J gave up 8 bases and V 1 base, and 5 bases lay outside the gene matches. The CDR3 DNA sequence: TGTGCCAGCAGTGAAGGCGGGAGTTTGCATGAGCAGTTCTTC. Translation: CASSEGGSLHEQFF.

This chain connects TRBV30 to TRBJ1-5, with 9 bases identical to TRBD1. This CDR3 is 15 amino acids long. V gave up 3 bases and J gave up 3 bases; unmatched junction bases: 6. Germline loops: CDR1 GTSNPN, CDR2 SVGIG (reference sequence). The CDR3 protein is CAWRAGTGNNQPQHF. In DNA, the CDR3 is TGTGCCTGGAGGGCCGGGACAGGGAACAATCAGCCCCAGCATTTT.

This clone was counted a single time. V is TRBV10-2 and J is TRBJ1-4; 11 nucleotides align to TRBD1. CDR3 length: 15 residues. V shed 6 bases and J 6 bases; nucleotides not matched to a gene: 6. Germline values: CDR1 WSHSY, CDR2 SAAADI. The CDR3 DNA sequence: TGCGCCAGCAGCGGACAGGGGGCGACCGATGAAAAACTGTTTTTT. It encodes CASSGQGATDEKLFF.